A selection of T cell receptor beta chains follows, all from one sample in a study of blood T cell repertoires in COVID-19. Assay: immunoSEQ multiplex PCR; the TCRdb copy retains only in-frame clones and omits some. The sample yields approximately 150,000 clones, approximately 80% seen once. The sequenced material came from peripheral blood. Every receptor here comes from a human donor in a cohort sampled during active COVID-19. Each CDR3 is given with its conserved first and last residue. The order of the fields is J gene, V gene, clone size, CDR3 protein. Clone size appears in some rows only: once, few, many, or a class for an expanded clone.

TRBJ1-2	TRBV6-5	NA	CASSQGDNYGYTF
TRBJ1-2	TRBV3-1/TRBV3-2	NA	CASSQLSRLDYGYTF
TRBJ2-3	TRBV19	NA	CASSGRRTDTQYF
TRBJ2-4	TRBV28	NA	CASSSQGAHAKNIQYF
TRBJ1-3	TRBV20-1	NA	CSAIGNTIYF
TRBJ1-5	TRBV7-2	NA	CASSRDRDNQPQHF
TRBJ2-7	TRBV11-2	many	CASSSWVGTGDHEQYF
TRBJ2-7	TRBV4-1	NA	CASSQEQLRAQYF
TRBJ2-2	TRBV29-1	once	CSVEAGYTGELFF
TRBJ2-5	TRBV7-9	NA	CASSPLKERETQYF
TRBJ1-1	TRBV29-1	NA	CSVEPRLQGTEAFF
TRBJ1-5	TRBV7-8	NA	CASSLRRMISNQPQHF
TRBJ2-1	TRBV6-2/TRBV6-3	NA	CASSYGSGGAYNEQFF
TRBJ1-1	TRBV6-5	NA	CASSLTGVKTEAFF
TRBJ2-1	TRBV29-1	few	CSVQTGLFWTSGSNEQFF
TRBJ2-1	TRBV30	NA	CAWSVGGSSYNEQFF
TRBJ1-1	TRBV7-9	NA	CASSLAKQGAEAFF
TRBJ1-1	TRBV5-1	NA	CASSGTGLEAFF
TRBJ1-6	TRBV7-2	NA	CASSPRGGEAVHSPLHF
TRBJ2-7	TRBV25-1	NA	CASSGRQLGYEQYF
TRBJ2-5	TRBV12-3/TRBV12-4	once	CASSPGDGETQYF
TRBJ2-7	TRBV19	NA	CASKTPAGYEQYF
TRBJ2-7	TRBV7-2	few	CASSLAASGITGQYF
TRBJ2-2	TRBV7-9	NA	CASSRPYDREVDTGELFF
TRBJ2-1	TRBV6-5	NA	CASSSGPYNEQFF
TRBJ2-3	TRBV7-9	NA	CASSLEGGGGPHADTQYF
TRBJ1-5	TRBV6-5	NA	CASSYSAGDKPQHF
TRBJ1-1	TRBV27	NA	CASSSQGADTEAFF
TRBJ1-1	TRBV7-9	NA	CAGILGADTEAFF
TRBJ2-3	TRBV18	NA	CASGGATDTQYF
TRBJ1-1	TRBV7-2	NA	CASSSSQDSEAFF
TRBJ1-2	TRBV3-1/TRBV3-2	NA	CASSQVASNYGYTF
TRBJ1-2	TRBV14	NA	CASSRQDMWGVGYGYTF
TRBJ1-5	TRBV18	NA	CASSRTGTGVYSNQPQHF
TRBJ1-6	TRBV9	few	CASSVEGTGGNSPLHF
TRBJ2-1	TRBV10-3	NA	CAISGSGAHLLNEQFF
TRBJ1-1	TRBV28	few	CASRSDSFIGAEAFF
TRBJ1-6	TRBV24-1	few	CATSDFVGPTGRTPLHF
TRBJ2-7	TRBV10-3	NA	CAIRGERDKIYEQYF
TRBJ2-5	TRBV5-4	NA	CASSLAIGGAGETQYF
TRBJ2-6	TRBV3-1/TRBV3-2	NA	CASSHLGTSGTGANVLTF